A selection of T cell receptor beta chains follows, all from one sample in a study of shared clonotypes between healthy human individuals. The protocol was immunoSEQ multiplex PCR, while the TCRdb copy is restricted to in-frame clones and leaves out a portion. Altogether 550,000 to 850,000 clones are present, around 67% being singletons, with the ten largest covering over 1.5%. Sequences were obtained from memory CD4+ T cells sorted from blood. Receptor source: a woman aged 25-40 years in good health. The CDR3 runs from the conserved cysteine through the conserved F or W. Fields, in order: V gene, clone size, D gene, J gene, CDR3 DNA, CDR3 protein. The D gene is left open where the match is weak. Not every row has a clone size; where given, it reads once, few, many or a size class.

V: TRBV20-1; size: .; D: .; J: TRBJ2-5; DNA: TGCAGTGCCGGACTAGAGACCCAGTACTTC; CDR3: CSAGLETQYF
V: TRBV7-9; size: .; D: .; J: TRBJ2-3; DNA: TGTGCCAGCAGCCTTAGGGAGGCGCCAGATACGCAGTATTTT; CDR3: CASSLREAPDTQYF
V: TRBV28; size: .; D: .; J: TRBJ1-2; DNA: TGTGCCAGCAGTAGTGAGGGTAACTATGGCTACACCTTC; CDR3: CASSSEGNYGYTF
V: TRBV5-6; size: .; D: .; J: TRBJ2-3; DNA: TGTGCCAGCAGCTTTTTTACTGGAGGAAGCACAGATACGCAGTATTTT; CDR3: CASSFFTGGSTDTQYF
V: TRBV7-2; size: .; D: .; J: TRBJ2-7; DNA: TGTGCCAGCAGCTTAGCGGCAGGGGAAGGCTACGAGCAGTACTTC; CDR3: CASSLAAGEGYEQYF
V: TRBV28; size: .; D: TRBD2; J: TRBJ2-3; DNA: TGTGCCAGCAGTTTAGGATTACTAGCGGGAGTGATAGATACGCAGTATTTT; CDR3: CASSLGLLAGVIDTQYF
V: TRBV27; size: .; D: .; J: TRBJ2-5; DNA: TGTGCCAGCAGAGGGGGACTTAGGACGGAGACCCAGTACTTC; CDR3: CASRGGLRTETQYF
V: TRBV4-1; size: .; D: .; J: TRBJ1-4; DNA: TGCGCCAGCAGCCAAGATAGCGACAGCAGAAATGAAAAACTGTTTTTT; CDR3: CASSQDSDSRNEKLFF
V: TRBV7-9; size: .; D: TRBD2; J: TRBJ2-5; DNA: TGTGCCAGCAGCTCTGGACTAGCGGGGATAAATCAAGAGACCCAGTACTTC; CDR3: CASSSGLAGINQETQYF
V: TRBV19; size: .; D: .; J: TRBJ2-1; DNA: TGTGCCAGTAGTATAGTAGTGCCGGGAAATGAGCAGTTCTTC; CDR3: CASSIVVPGNEQFF
V: TRBV11-1; size: .; D: TRBD1; J: TRBJ2-6; DNA: TGTGCCAGCAGCCCCCGACAGGGAACCGACTCTGGGGCCAACGTCCTGACTTTC; CDR3: CASSPRQGTDSGANVLTF
V: TRBV19; size: .; D: TRBD1; J: TRBJ1-2; DNA: TGTGCCAGTAGCCCCCGGACAGGGGGCCACCTCCCTGGTGGCTACACCTTC; CDR3: CASSPRTGGHLPGGYTF
V: TRBV6-1; size: .; D: .; J: TRBJ1-2; DNA: TGTGCCAGCAGTGATGGGGGCGACTATGGCTACACCTTC; CDR3: CASSDGGDYGYTF
V: TRBV7-2; size: .; D: .; J: TRBJ1-5; DNA: TGTGCCAGCAGCTTAAAACCAGGGGTTCAGCCCCAGCATTTT; CDR3: CASSLKPGVQPQHF
V: TRBV9; size: .; D: .; J: TRBJ2-7; DNA: TGTGCCAGCAGCGCAGCAACAGGGAGCTCCTACGAGCAGTACTTC; CDR3: CASSAATGSSYEQYF
V: TRBV2; size: .; D: .; J: TRBJ2-7; DNA: TGTGCCAGCTCCCGGCTAGGCGGCTACGAGCAGTACTTC; CDR3: CASSRLGGYEQYF
V: TRBV29-1; size: .; D: .; J: TRBJ2-7; DNA: TGCAGCGTTGAGGGGGGTGGGGTCCCCTCCTACGAGCAGTACTTC; CDR3: CSVEGGGVPSYEQYF
V: TRBV19; size: few; D: .; J: TRBJ2-1; DNA: TGTGCCAGTAGTATTATCCCCTCAAGTAGCTCCTACAATGAGCAGTTCTTC; CDR3: CASSIIPSSSSYNEQFF
V: TRBV14; size: .; D: .; J: TRBJ2-5; DNA: TGTGCCAGCAGCCATCACCCCTGGGACCCTCCGGAGACCCAGTACTTC; CDR3: CASSHHPWDPPETQYF
V: TRBV28; size: .; D: .; J: TRBJ2-7; DNA: TGTGCCAGCAATGCGGGGCAGACCTACGAGCAGTACTTC; CDR3: CASNAGQTYEQYF
V: TRBV7-9; size: .; D: .; J: TRBJ1-1; DNA: TGTGCCAGCGGACGTGACACTGAAGCTTTCTTT; CDR3: CASGRDTEAFF
V: TRBV6-4; size: once; D: .; J: TRBJ2-3; DNA: TGTGCCACCCGGGCCAGTAGCACAGATACGCAGTATTTT; CDR3: CATRASSTDTQYF
V: TRBV27; size: .; D: .; J: TRBJ2-1; DNA: TGTGCCAGCAGTTGGGGACGACGGGTCAATGAGCAGTTCTTC; CDR3: CASSWGRRVNEQFF
V: TRBV19; size: few; D: TRBD1; J: TRBJ1-1; DNA: TGTGCCAGTAGTAGGGGACAGTCGAACACTGAAGCTTTCTTT; CDR3: CASSRGQSNTEAFF
V: TRBV7-2; size: .; D: .; J: TRBJ2-5; DNA: TGTGCCAGCAGCTCTGCGTTCGGGGAGACCCAGTACTTC; CDR3: CASSSAFGETQYF
V: TRBV2; size: many; D: TRBD1; J: TRBJ2-7; DNA: TGTGCCAGTAAGGGGGCCTCGGGTGCCGAGCAGTACTTC; CDR3: CASKGASGAEQYF
V: TRBV5-1; size: once; D: .; J: TRBJ2-6; DNA: TGCGCCAGCAGCTTTGCTGGGGCCAACGTCCTGACTTTC; CDR3: CASSFAGANVLTF
V: TRBV10-3; size: many; D: TRBD2; J: TRBJ2-3; DNA: TGTGCCATCCGACAGTGGCTAGCGGGCACAGATACGCAGTATTTT; CDR3: CAIRQWLAGTDTQYF
V: TRBV28; size: .; D: .; J: TRBJ1-2; DNA: TGTGCCAGCAGTTTAGCAAAGAGCTATGGCTACACCTTC; CDR3: CASSLAKSYGYTF
V: TRBV28; size: once; D: .; J: TRBJ2-2; DNA: TGTGCCAGCCTCGGGAGTGGGAACACCGGGGAGCTGTTTTTT; CDR3: CASLGSGNTGELFF
V: TRBV25-1; size: .; D: .; J: TRBJ2-7; DNA: TGTGCCAGCAGTGAATCTCCGACCGACGGACCCTACGAGCAGTACTTC; CDR3: CASSESPTDGPYEQYF
V: TRBV15; size: .; D: TRBD2; J: TRBJ2-5; DNA: TGTGCCACCAGCGGACGTAGCGGGAGGACGGAGACCCAGTACTTC; CDR3: CATSGRSGRTETQYF
V: TRBV27; size: once; D: .; J: TRBJ1-3; DNA: TGTGCCAGCAGTTTAATTCGGCGCTCTGGAAACACCATATATTTT; CDR3: CASSLIRRSGNTIYF
V: TRBV28; size: .; D: TRBD1; J: TRBJ2-1; DNA: TGTGCCAGCAGACTCTTCTTTCCGGGACAGGGATTCAATGAGCAGTTCTTC; CDR3: CASRLFFPGQGFNEQFF
V: TRBV6-6; size: few; D: .; J: TRBJ2-3; DNA: TGTGCCAGCAGTTACGGCCGCGGGATGGGTACAGATACGCAGTATTTT; CDR3: CASSYGRGMGTDTQYF
V: TRBV2; size: .; D: TRBD2; J: TRBJ2-1; DNA: TGTGCCAGCATTCTGGAACTAGCGGCCTCCTACAATGAGCAGTTCTTC; CDR3: CASILELAASYNEQFF